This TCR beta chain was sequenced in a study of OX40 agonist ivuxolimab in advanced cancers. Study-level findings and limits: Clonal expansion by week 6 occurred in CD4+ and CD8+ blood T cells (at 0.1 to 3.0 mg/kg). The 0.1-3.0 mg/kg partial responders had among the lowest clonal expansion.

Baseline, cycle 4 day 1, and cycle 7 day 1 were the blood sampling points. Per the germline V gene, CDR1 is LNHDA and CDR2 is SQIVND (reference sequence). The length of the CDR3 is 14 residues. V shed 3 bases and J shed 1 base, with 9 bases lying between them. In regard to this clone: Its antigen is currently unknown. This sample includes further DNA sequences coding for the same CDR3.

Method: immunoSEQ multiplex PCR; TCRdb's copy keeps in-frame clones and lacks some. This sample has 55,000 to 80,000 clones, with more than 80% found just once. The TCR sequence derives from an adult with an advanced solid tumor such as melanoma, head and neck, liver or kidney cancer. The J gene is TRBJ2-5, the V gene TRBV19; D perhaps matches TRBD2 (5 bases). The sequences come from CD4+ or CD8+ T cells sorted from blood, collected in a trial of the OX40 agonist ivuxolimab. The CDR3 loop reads CASSIRGPQETQYF. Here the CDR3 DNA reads TGTGCCAGTAGTATTCGCGGGCCCCAAGAGACCCAGTACTTC. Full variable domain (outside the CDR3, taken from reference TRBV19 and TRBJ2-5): DGGITQSPKYLFRKEGQNVTLSCEQNLNHDAMYWYRQDPGQGLRLIYYSQIVNDFQKGDIAEGYSVSREKKESFPLTVTSAQKNPTAFYLCASSIRGPQETQYFGPGTRLLVL.